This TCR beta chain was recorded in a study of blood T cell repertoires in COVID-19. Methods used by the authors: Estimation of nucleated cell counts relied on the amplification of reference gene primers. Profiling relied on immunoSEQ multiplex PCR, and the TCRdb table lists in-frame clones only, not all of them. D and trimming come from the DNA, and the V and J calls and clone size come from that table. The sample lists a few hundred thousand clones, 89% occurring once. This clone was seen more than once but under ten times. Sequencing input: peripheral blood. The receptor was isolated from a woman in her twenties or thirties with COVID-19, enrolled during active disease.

CDR3 nucleotides: TGTGCCAGCAGTGAAGACAGGGTTGGCGAGCAGTACTTC. Translated, it gives CASSEDRVGEQYF. This chain links TRBV2 with TRBJ2-7; possibly TRBD1 for D (6 bases). This CDR3 spans 13 amino acids. Trimming removed 1 base from V and 6 bases from J, with 10 bases in between. Per germline, CDR1 SNHLY and CDR2 FYNNEI.